Following are 21 T cell receptor beta chains from one sample sequenced in a study of blood T cell repertoires in COVID-19. Sequencing was performed with immunoSEQ multiplex PCR; in TCRdb, only in-frame clones are kept and a portion is missing. The sample contains a few hundred thousand clones, approximately 89% of which appear only once. Specimen: peripheral blood. These receptors were obtained from a woman in her twenties or thirties with COVID-19, enrolled during active disease.

This rearrangement joins TRBV18 to TRBJ1-6; D is ambiguous. Deletions cut 3 bases from V and 4 bases from J, with 10 bases between. The CDR3 totals 15 residues. The germline CDR1 and CDR2 sequences are KGHSH and LQKENI. The CDR3 sequence: CASSPQRSYNSPLHF. DNA for the CDR3: TGTGCCAGCTCACCTCAACGGTCGTATAATTCACCCCTCCACTTT.

The chain couples TRBV27 to TRBJ2-7; 11 bases are a match to TRBD1. The CDR3 has 15 residues. Germline values: CDR1 MNHEY, CDR2 SMNVEV (reference sequence). V lost 5 bases, J lost 5 bases, and 8 bases stayed unmatched. Here the CDR3 DNA reads TGTGCCAGCAGTCTCACCGGGACAGGGGGGAACGAGCAGTACTTC. Protein product: CASSLTGTGGNEQYF.

This clone was recorded once. The CDR3 loop is CATSDRRGARGYTF. Here the CDR3 DNA reads TGTGCCACCAGTGACCGCCGGGGGGCTCGGGGCTACACCTTC. The rearrangement joins TRBV24-1 to TRBJ1-2; maybe TRBD1 (6 bases). Trimming took off 4 bases at V and 8 bases at J, with 16 bases between the two ends. The CDR3 length is 14 residues. Germline CDR1 KGHDR, CDR2 SFDVKD.

V usage is TRBV30 and J usage is TRBJ1-1; a possible D gene is TRBD1 (5 bases). The CDR3 loop spans 13 amino acids. CDR1 and CDR2 from the germline V gene are GTSNPN and SVGIG (reference sequence). With 7 bases removed from V and 1 base from J, the gap between germline ends came to 13 bases. CDR3 DNA sequence: TGTGCCTTGAACTACAGGTGGAACACTGAAGCTTTCTTT. It encodes CALNYRWNTEAFF.

The rearrangement uses TRBV27 and TRBJ2-1, with D perhaps TRBD2 (5 bases). The V gene's germline CDR1 is MNHEY and CDR2 SMNVEV (reference sequence). Trimming left V 8 bases short and J 3 bases short, with 11 bases between. The CDR3 is made up of 13 amino acids. The chain's CDR3 is CASAHGGYNEQFF. The CDR3 DNA is TGTGCCAGCGCGCATGGAGGCTACAATGAGCAGTTCTTC.

The V and J genes are TRBV7-8 and TRBJ1-1, with 7 bases lining up with TRBD1. Losses at the gene ends were 3 bases for V and 4 bases for J; bases not matched to a gene: 8. The CDR3 runs 15 residues. In germline, CDR1 is SGHVS, CDR2 FQNEAQ. The CDR3 region is CASSFDRVRATEAFF. CDR3 bases: TGTGCCAGCAGCTTCGACAGGGTCCGTGCCACTGAAGCTTTCTTT. The whole variable domain, remainder taken from reference TRBV7-8 and TRBJ1-1, is GAGVSQSPRYKVAKRGQDVALRCDPISGHVSLFWYQQALGQGPEFLTYFQNEAQLDKSGLPSDRFFAERPEGSVSTLKIQRTQQEDSAVYLCASSFDRVRATEAFFGQGTRLTVV.

The genes are TRBV4-1 and TRBJ2-7; 7 nucleotides align to TRBD1. Germline loops: CDR1 MGHRA, CDR2 YSYEKL. This CDR3 is built from 13 residues. V lost 5 bases, J lost 6 bases, and 7 bases stayed unmatched. CDR3 in DNA: TGCGCCAGCAGCTTCGAACAGGGGCCCGAGCAGTACTTC. Amino acids: CASSFEQGPEQYF.

Concerning this clone itself: Different DNA sequences within this sample yield the same CDR3. V gene TRBV5-4 combines with J gene TRBJ2-5, with TRBD2 matching over 13 bases. Germline CDR1 and CDR2: SGHNT and YYREEE (reference sequence). This CDR3 is 15 amino acids long. V was clipped by 4 bases and J by 4 bases; unmatched bases: 4. The CDR3 region has the DNA TGTGCCAGCAGCCTCGGACTAGCGGGAGTAGAGACCCAGTACTTC. Residues: CASSLGLAGVETQYF.

The chain combines TRBV5-1 with TRBJ2-7; no reliable D call. V was trimmed by 2 bases and J by 4 bases, leaving 13 bases between them. The germline gives CDR1 SGHRS, CDR2 YFSETQ. This CDR3 has 14 amino acids. CDR3 bases: TGCGCCAGCAGCTTCGGGTCGAATACTTACGAGCAGTACTTC. It specifies CASSFGSNTYEQYF.

The chain recombines TRBV28 with TRBJ2-3; D is possibly TRBD2 (5 bases). Germline CDR1 MDHEN, CDR2 SYDVKM. V was clipped by 8 bases and J by 4 bases, with 25 bases between them. The CDR3 is made up of 17 amino acids. The CDR3 here is CASRPLGADHGADTQYF. As DNA, the CDR3 is TGTGCCAGCCGACCCCTGGGAGCGGACCATGGGGCAGATACGCAGTATTTT.

The chain uses TRBV19 and TRBJ2-6; D gene uncertain. The germline V and J ends were trimmed by 9 bases and 1 base, with 7 bases remaining between them. The CDR3 has 13 residues. Germline loops: CDR1 LNHDA, CDR2 SQIVND (reference sequence). CDR3 sequence: CASLRSGANVLTF. DNA for the CDR3: TGTGCCAGCTTGCGGTCTGGGGCCAACGTCCTGACTTTC.

In this sample, this clone turned up a few times. The rearrangement uses TRBV6-5 and TRBJ2-2, with 8 bases identical to TRBD1. This CDR3 region has 16 residues. Per germline, CDR1 MNHEY and CDR2 SVGAGI. V trimming: 0 bases; J trimming: 4 bases; junction bases outside the gene matches: 4. CDR3 residues: CASSYSPDRATGELFF. In DNA, the CDR3 is TGTGCCAGCAGTTACTCCCCGGACAGGGCCACCGGGGAGCTGTTTTTT.

The V gene is TRBV12-3 or TRBV12-4, the J gene TRBJ2-2; D is uncertain. Trimming shortened V by 2 bases and J by 7 bases, and 5 bases separated the two germline ends. The CDR3 contains 12 residues. CDR3 sequence (DNA): TGTGCCAGCAGTTTATCGGTCGGGGAGCTGTTTTTT. Translating it yields CASSLSVGELFF.

This rearrangement joins TRBV28 to TRBJ1-1; weak D call: TRBD1 (6 bases). This CDR3 has 13 amino acids. CDR1 is MDHEN and CDR2 is SYDVKM in the germline V gene. Trimming pared 7 bases from V and 3 bases from J, leaving 12 bases between. CDR3 amino acids: CASTWDTYTEAFF. Here the CDR3 DNA reads TGTGCCAGCACTTGGGACACTTACACTGAAGCTTTCTTT.

The chain couples TRBV13 to TRBJ2-7; 8 nucleotides align to TRBD2. Germline V gene sequence: CDR1 PRHDT, CDR2 FYEKMQ (reference sequence). There are 14 residues in the CDR3. Unmatched junction bases numbered 5, after V lost 0 bases and J lost 7 bases. The CDR3 region is CASSLGRGAKEQYF. CDR3 in DNA: TGTGCCAGCAGCTTAGGGCGGGGGGCAAAAGAGCAGTACTTC.

This clone is judged medium-sized (0.01 to 0.1%). The chain joins TRBV16 to TRBJ2-6; 7 bases agree with TRBD1. The CDR3 has 17 amino acids. Per germline, CDR1 KGHSY and CDR2 FQNENV. V lost 4 bases to trimming and J lost 0 bases; unmatched junction nucleotides: 6. Here the CDR3 DNA reads TGTGCCAGCAGCCTGTCGACAGGGCTCTCTGGGGCCAACGTCCTGACTTTC. It codes for CASSLSTGLSGANVLTF.

In DNA, the CDR3 is TGTGCCAGCAGTAAACAGGGGACGAACACCGGGGAGCTGTTTTTT. Translating gives CASSKQGTNTGELFF. This chain joins TRBV28 and TRBJ2-2, with 7 bases identical to TRBD1. The V segment lost 5 bases and the J segment 0 bases; nucleotides outside the gene matches: 3. The germline CDR1 and CDR2 sequences are MDHEN and SYDVKM. This CDR3 is 15 amino acids long.

This chain connects TRBV7-2 to TRBJ2-7; 8 bases are shared with TRBD1. The CDR3 has 15 residues. With 2 bases clipped from V and 4 bases from J, the junction kept 7 bases outside the gene matches. Looked up from germline, CDR1 is SGHTA and CDR2 is FQGNSA. The CDR3, as DNA: TGTGCCAGCAGCTTAAACCAGGGGGCAGAGTACGAGCAGTACTTC. Translation: CASSLNQGAEYEQYF.

The gene calls are TRBV29-1 and TRBJ2-1; no reliable D call. Germline V lookup: CDR1 SQVTM, CDR2 ANQGSEA. This CDR3 is 12 amino acids long. Trimming cost V 3 bases and J 4 bases, with 7 bases left between them. CDR3 sequence reads: CSVEPQYNEQFF. Written as DNA, the CDR3 is TGCAGCGTTGAGCCCCAGTACAATGAGCAGTTCTTC.

V is TRBV3-1 (or the pseudogene TRBV3-2) and J is TRBJ2-7; weak D call: TRBD2 (5 bases). The CDR3 is made up of 14 amino acids. CDR1 and CDR2 from the germline V gene are LGHDT and YNNKEL (reference sequence). V was trimmed by 0 bases and J by 0 bases, leaving 6 bases between them. In nucleotides, the CDR3 is TGTGCCAGCAGCCAAGATACTAGCTCCTACGAGCAGTACTTC. Translating it yields CASSQDTSSYEQYF.

The J gene is TRBJ1-1, the V gene TRBV15; tentative D call: TRBD1 (5 bases). Germline CDR1 and CDR2: LNHNV and YYDKDF (reference sequence). Trimming stripped 0 bases from V and 7 bases from J, with 12 bases between. This CDR3 contains 14 residues. The CDR3 protein is CATSRDRGGGEAFF. The CDR3 bases are TGTGCCACCAGCAGAGATCGGGGGGGAGGTGAAGCTTTCTTT.